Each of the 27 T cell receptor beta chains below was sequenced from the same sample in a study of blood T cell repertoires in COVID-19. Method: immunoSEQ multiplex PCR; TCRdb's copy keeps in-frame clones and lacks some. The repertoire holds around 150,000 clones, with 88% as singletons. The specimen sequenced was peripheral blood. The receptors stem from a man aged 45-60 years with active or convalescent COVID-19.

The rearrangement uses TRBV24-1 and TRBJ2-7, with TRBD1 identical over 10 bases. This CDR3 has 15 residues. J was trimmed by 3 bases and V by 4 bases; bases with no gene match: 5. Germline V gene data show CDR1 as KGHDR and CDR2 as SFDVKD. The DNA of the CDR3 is TGTGCCACCAGTGACCCTAGGACAGGGGGCTACGAGCAGTACTTC. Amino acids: CATSDPRTGGYEQYF.

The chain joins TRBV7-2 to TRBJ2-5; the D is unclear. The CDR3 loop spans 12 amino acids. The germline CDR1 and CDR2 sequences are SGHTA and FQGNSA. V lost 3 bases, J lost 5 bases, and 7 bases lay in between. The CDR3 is CASSFTLETQYF. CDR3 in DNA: TGTGCCAGCAGCTTTACTTTGGAGACCCAGTACTTC.

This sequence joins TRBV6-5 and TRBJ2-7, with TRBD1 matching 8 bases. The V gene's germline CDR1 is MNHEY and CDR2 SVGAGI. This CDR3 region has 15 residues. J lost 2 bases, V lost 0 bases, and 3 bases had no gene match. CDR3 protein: CASSYSDRGPYEQYF. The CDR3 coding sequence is TGTGCCAGCAGTTACTCCGACAGGGGACCCTACGAGCAGTACTTC.

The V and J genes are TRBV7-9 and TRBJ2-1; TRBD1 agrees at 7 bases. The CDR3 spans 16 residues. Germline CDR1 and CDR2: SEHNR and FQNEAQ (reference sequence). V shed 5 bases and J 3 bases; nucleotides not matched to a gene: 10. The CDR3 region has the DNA TGTGCCAGCAGCACACGACAGGGCTCGAGCTACAATGAGCAGTTCTTC. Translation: CASSTRQGSSYNEQFF. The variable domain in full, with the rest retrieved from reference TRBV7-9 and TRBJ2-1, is DTGVSQNPRHKITKRGQNVTFRCDPISEHNRLYWYRQTLGQGPEFLTYFQNEAQLEKSRLLSDRFSAERPKGSFSTLEIQRTEQGDSAMYLCASSTRQGSSYNEQFFGPGTRLTVL.

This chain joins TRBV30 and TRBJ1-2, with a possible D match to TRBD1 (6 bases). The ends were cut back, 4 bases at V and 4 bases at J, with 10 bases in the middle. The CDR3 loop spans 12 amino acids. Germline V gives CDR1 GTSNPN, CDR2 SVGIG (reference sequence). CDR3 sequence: CAWTGRGYGYTF. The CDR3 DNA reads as TGTGCCTGGACGGGCAGGGGCTATGGCTACACCTTC. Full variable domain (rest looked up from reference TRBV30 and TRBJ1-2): SQTIHQWPATLVQPVGSPLSLECTVEGTSNPNLYWYRQAAGRGLQLLFYSVGIGQISSEVPQNLSASRPQDRQFILSSKKLLLSDSGFYLCAWTGRGYGYTFGSGTRLTVV.

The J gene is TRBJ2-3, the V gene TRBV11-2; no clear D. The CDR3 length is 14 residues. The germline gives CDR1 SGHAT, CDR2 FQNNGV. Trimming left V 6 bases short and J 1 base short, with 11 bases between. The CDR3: CASRLRVRTDTQYF. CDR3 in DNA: TGTGCCAGCAGACTCCGGGTGCGCACAGATACGCAGTATTTT.

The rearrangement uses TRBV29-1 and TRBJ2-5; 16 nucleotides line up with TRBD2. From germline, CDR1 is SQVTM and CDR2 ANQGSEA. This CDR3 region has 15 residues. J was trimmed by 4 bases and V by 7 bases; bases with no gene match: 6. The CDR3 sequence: CSGGTSGRGAETQYF. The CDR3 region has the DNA TGCAGCGGCGGGACTAGCGGGAGGGGGGCAGAGACCCAGTACTTC.

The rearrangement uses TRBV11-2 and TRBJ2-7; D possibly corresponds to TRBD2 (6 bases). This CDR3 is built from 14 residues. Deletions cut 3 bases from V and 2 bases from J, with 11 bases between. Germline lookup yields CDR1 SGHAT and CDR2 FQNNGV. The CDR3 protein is CASSFLGTPYEQYF. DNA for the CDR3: TGTGCCAGCAGCTTCCTCGGGACTCCCTACGAGCAGTACTTC.

The CDR3 region has the DNA TGTGCCAGCAGCAGGATTCGGGACAGGGCCATCTATGGCTACACCTTC. Translation: CASSRIRDRAIYGYTF. The genes are TRBV5-8 and TRBJ1-2; 9 bases line up with TRBD1. The CDR3 length is 16 residues. J was trimmed by 4 bases and V by 4 bases; bases with no gene match: 11. Germline CDR1 reads SGHTS; CDR2 reads YDEGEE.

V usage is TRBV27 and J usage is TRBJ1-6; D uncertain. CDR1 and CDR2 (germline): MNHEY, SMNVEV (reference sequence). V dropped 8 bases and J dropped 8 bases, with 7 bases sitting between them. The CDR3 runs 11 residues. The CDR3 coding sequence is TGTGCCAGCGGTGCAGATTCACCCCTCCACTTT. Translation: CASGADSPLHF.

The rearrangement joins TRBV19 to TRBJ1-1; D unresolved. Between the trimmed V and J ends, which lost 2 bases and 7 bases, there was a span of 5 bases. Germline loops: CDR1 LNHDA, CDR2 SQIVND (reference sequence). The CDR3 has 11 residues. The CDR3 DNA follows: TGTGCCAGTAGTATAATGCGTGAAGCTTTCTTT. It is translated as CASSIMREAFF.

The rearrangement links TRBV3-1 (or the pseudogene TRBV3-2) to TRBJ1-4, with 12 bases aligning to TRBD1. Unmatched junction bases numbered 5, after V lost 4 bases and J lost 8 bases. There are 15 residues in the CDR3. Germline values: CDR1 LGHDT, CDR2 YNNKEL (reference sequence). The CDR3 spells CASSPRDRGQEKLFF. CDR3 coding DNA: TGTGCCAGCAGCCCCCGGGACAGGGGGCAGGAAAAACTGTTTTTT.

The CDR3: CASSNGQVPDSGNTIYF. Here the CDR3 DNA reads TGCGCCAGCAGCAACGGACAGGTCCCAGACTCTGGAAACACCATATATTTT. This sequence joins TRBV5-1 and TRBJ1-3; 7 positions agree with TRBD1. The germline V gene has CDR1 SGHRS and CDR2 YFSETQ. V shed 4 bases, J shed 0 bases, and the junction held 10 bases outside the gene matches. The CDR3 totals 17 residues.

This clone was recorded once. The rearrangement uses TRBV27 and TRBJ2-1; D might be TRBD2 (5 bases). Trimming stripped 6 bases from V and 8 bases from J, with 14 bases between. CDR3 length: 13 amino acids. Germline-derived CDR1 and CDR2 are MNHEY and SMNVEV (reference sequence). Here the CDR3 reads CASRSGVVHEQFF. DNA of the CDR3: TGTGCCAGCAGGTCCGGGGTTGTCCATGAGCAGTTCTTC.

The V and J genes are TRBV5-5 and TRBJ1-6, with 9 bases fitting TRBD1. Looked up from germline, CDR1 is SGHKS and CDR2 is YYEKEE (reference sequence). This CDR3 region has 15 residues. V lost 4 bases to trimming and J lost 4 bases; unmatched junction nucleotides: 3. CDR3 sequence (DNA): TGTGCCAGCAGCGGAGGGACAGGGTATAATTCACCCCTCCACTTT. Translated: CASSGGTGYNSPLHF. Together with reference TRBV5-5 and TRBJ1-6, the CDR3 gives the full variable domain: DAGVTQSPTHLIKTRGQQVTLRCSPISGHKSVSWYQQVLGQGPQFIFQYYEKEERGRGNFPDRFSARQFPNYSSELNVNALLLGDSALYLCASSGGTGYNSPLHFGNGTRLTVT.

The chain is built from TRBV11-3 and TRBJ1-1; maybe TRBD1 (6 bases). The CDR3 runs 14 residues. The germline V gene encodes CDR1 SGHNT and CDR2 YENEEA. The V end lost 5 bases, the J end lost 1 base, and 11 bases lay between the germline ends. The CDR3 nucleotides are TGTGCCAGCAGCCCCCAAGGGGGGAACACTGAAGCTTTCTTT. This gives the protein CASSPQGGNTEAFF.

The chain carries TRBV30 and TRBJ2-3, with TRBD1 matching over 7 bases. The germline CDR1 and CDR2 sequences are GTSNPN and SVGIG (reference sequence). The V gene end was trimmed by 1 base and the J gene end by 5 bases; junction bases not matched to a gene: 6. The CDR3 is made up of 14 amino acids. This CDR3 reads CAWSGQGNGDTQYF. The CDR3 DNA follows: TGTGCCTGGAGTGGACAGGGAAATGGAGATACGCAGTATTTT.

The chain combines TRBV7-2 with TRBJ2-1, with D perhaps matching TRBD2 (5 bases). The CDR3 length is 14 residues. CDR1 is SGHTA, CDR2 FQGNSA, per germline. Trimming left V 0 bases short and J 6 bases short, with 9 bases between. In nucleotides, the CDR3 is TGTGCCAGCAGCTTAGCGGGAGTTCGCAATGAGCAGTTCTTC. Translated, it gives CASSLAGVRNEQFF.

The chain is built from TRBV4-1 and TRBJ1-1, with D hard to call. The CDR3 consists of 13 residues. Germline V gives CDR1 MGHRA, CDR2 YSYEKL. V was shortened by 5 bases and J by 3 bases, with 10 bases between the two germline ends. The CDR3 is CASSVLGYTEAFF. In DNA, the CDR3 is TGCGCCAGCAGCGTCCTCGGTTACACTGAAGCTTTCTTT.

The CDR3 DNA reads TGTGCCAGTAGAGGGACAGGGGTAGGTGGCTACACCTTC. It encodes CASRGTGVGGYTF. The V and J genes are TRBV19 and TRBJ1-2, with 10 bases matching TRBD1. Germline lookup yields CDR1 LNHDA and CDR2 SQIVND (reference sequence). CDR3 size: 13 residues. The ends lost 6 bases at V and 7 bases at J; junction bases unmatched: 5.

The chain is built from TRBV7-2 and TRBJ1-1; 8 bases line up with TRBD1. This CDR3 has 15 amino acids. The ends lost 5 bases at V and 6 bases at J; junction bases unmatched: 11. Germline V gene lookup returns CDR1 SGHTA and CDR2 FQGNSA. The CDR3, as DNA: TGTGCCAGCAGCCCAGGTTCAGGGGGCACCGCTGAAGCTTTCTTT. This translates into CASSPGSGGTAEAFF.

The CDR3 loop is CASSSGLAVNNEQFF. The CDR3 nucleotides read TGTGCCAGCAGCTCGGGACTAGCGGTAAACAATGAGCAGTTCTTC. The chain has TRBV7-9 and TRBJ2-1; the match to TRBD2 covers 11 bases. The CDR3 has 15 amino acids. With V trimmed by 4 bases and J by 5 bases, 4 bases remained unmatched. Germline CDR1 reads SEHNR; CDR2 reads FQNEAQ (reference sequence).

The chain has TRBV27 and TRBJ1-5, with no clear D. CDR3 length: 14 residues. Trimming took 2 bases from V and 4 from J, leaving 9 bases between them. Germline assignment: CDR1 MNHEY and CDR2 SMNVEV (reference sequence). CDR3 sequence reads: CASSLSQMNQPQHF. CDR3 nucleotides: TGTGCCAGCAGTTTAAGTCAGATGAATCAGCCCCAGCATTTT.

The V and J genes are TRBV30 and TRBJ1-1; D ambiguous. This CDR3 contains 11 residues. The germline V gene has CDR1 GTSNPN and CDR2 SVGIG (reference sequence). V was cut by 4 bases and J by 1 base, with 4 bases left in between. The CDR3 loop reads CAWIKNTEAFF. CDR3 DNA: TGTGCCTGGATCAAGAACACTGAAGCTTTCTTT.

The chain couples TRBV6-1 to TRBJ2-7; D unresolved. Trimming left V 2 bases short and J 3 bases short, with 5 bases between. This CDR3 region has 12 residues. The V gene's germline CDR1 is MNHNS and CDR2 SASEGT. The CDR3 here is CASSEHSYEQYF. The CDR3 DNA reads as TGTGCCAGCAGTGAACACAGCTACGAGCAGTACTTC.

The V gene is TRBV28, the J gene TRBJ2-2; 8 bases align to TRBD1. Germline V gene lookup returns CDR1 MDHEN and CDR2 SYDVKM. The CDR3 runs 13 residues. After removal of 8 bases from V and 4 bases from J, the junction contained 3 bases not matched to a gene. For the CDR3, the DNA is TGTGCCAGCCAAGACAGGGGCACCGGGGAGCTGTTTTTT. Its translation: CASQDRGTGELFF.

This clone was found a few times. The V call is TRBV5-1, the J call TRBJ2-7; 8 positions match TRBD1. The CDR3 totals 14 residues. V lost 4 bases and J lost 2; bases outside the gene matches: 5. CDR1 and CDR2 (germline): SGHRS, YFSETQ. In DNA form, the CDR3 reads TGCGCCAGCAGCCGGACAGGGCGGACCTACGAGCAGTACTTC. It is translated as CASSRTGRTYEQYF.